This T cell receptor (beta chain) was identified in a study of OX40 agonist ivuxolimab in advanced cancers. Study conclusions and caveats: No antigen was identified for the clonally expanded peripheral T cells.

As to this clone: Antigen specificity is unknown.

Here immunoSEQ multiplex PCR was the method, and the copy in TCRdb shows in-frame clones only, minus some. Among tens of thousands of clones, more than 90% were seen once, and the ten largest hold approximately 0.7%. Trimming cost V 2 bases and J 4 bases, with 15 bases left between them. CDR1 SGHRS and CDR2 YFSETQ come from the germline V gene. This CDR3 spans 15 amino acids. This chain uses TRBV5-1 with TRBJ1-2, with TRBD1 as a possible D gene (5 bases). Source: CD4+ or CD8+ T cells sorted from blood, taken in a trial of the OX40 agonist ivuxolimab. The TCR was taken from an adult with an advanced solid tumor such as melanoma, head and neck, liver or kidney cancer. CDR3 in amino acids: CASSLGAGTSYGYTF. DNA of the CDR3: TGCGCCAGCAGCTTAGGGGCAGGTACCAGCTATGGCTACACCTTC.